The 12 T cell receptor beta chains below come from one sample, sequenced in a study of blood T cell dynamics during melanoma immunotherapy. The method was immunoSEQ multiplex PCR; TCRdb's version includes in-frame clones alone and lacks a portion of them. The data hold some 4,400 clones, with around 90% observed a single time. As to time point: pre-treatment baseline. The sample here was blood, taken from a patient treated with checkpoint blockade. These receptors were collected from a human donor with melanoma.

The rearrangement links TRBV6-1 to TRBJ2-3; D tentatively fits TRBD1 or TRBD2 (6 bases each). Trimming took off 2 bases at V and 10 bases at J, with 10 bases between the two ends. This CDR3 has 12 residues. The V gene's germline CDR1 is MNHNS and CDR2 SASEGT. This chain's CDR3 is CASSEWGASQYF. As DNA, the CDR3 is TGTGCCAGCAGTGAATGGGGGGCTTCGCAGTATTTT.

This clone has only one observation. V gene TRBV28 combines with J gene TRBJ2-7; possible D gene TRBD1, 6 bases. Germline CDR1 is MDHEN and CDR2 is SYDVKM. Trimming pared 2 bases from V and 2 bases from J, leaving 13 bases between. The CDR3 has 15 amino acids. CDR3 nucleotide sequence: TGTGCCAGCAGTTTACGTACAGGGCAGACCTACGAGCAGTACTTC. This gives the protein CASSLRTGQTYEQYF.

The chain is built from TRBV5-1 and TRBJ2-3; 11 bases fit TRBD2. After removal of 5 bases from V and 0 bases from J, the junction contained 8 bases not matched to a gene. The CDR3 totals 17 residues. Germline V CDR1 and CDR2: SGHRS, YFSETQ. The CDR3 DNA sequence: TGCGCCAGCAGGAGCACTAGCGGGAGCGCGAGCACAGATACGCAGTATTTT. This encodes CASRSTSGSASTDTQYF.

The chain carries TRBV12-5 and TRBJ1-2, with TRBD1 identical over 7 bases. Trimming took 7 bases from V and 2 from J; bases not matched to a gene: 4. The CDR3 is made up of 13 amino acids. CDR1 is LGHNT, CDR2 FRNRAP, per germline. The CDR3 protein is CASATGTNYGYTF. The CDR3 coding sequence is TGTGCTAGTGCGACAGGGACCAACTATGGCTACACCTTC.

This chain links TRBV25-1 with TRBJ1-2; D is unclear. Trimming took off 3 bases at V and 0 bases at J, with 8 bases between the two ends. The length of the CDR3 is 14 residues. Germline assignment: CDR1 MGHDK and CDR2 SYGVNS. CDR3 sequence (DNA): TGTGCCAGCAGTGACTTGGACCCTAACTATGGCTACACCTTC. This sequence encodes CASSDLDPNYGYTF.

This rearrangement joins TRBV4-2 to TRBJ2-4; D ambiguous. V was cut by 3 bases and J by 0 bases, with 18 bases left in between. The CDR3 has 18 residues. CDR1 is LGHNA and CDR2 is YNFKEQ in the germline V gene. The CDR3 DNA is TGTGCCAGCAGCCACACGATAAGTGGCGGTTTAGCCAAAAACATTCAGTACTTC. Translated: CASSHTISGGLAKNIQYF.

This chain links TRBV5-6 with TRBJ2-3; 11 bases fit TRBD2. Germline CDR1 SGHDT, CDR2 YYEEEE. This CDR3 is built from 16 residues. V shed 0 bases, J shed 9 bases, and the junction held 9 bases outside the gene matches. CDR3 sequence: CASSLVGSPSGGTQYF. CDR3 nucleotides: TGTGCCAGCAGCTTGGTCGGGAGCCCTAGCGGGGGGACGCAGTATTTT.

The CDR3 sequence is CASSPTPRLRSFHF. Written as DNA, the CDR3 is TGTGCCAGCAGTCCCACTCCTCGACTTCGGAGCTTCCACTTT. This rearrangement joins TRBV6-5 to TRBJ1-6; the D is unclear. The CDR3 has 14 residues. V was pared by 5 bases and J by 17 bases, with 22 bases between. Germline loops: CDR1 MNHEY, CDR2 SVGAGI.

The genes are TRBV11-3 and TRBJ2-3; D is uncertain. The V gene lost 3 bases and the J gene lost 0 bases, with 7 bases spanning the gap. CDR3 size: 14 residues. Germline V lookup: CDR1 SGHNT, CDR2 YENEEA. Written as DNA, the CDR3 is TGTGCCAGCAGCTTGACACCTAGCACAGATACGCAGTATTTT. It encodes CASSLTPSTDTQYF.

This chain connects TRBV28 to TRBJ2-7, with 11 bases matching TRBD2. This CDR3 has 15 amino acids. The germline V gene has CDR1 MDHEN and CDR2 SYDVKM. The trim removed 10 bases at V and 2 bases at J, leaving 10 bases unmatched. The CDR3 reads CATDDIAGGPYEQYF. The DNA of the CDR3 is TGTGCCACCGATGACATAGCGGGAGGGCCCTACGAGCAGTACTTC.

The chain is built from TRBV19 and TRBJ2-1; 10 bases fit TRBD1. The length of the CDR3 is 15 residues. The V and J ends lost 8 bases and 8 bases, in that order; junction bases with no gene match: 12. Germline CDR1 reads LNHDA; CDR2 reads SQIVND (reference sequence). This CDR3 reads CASQGRDRGAYEQFF. CDR3 nucleotides: TGTGCCAGTCAGGGCCGGGACAGGGGAGCCTATGAGCAGTTCTTC.

This clone was observed a single time. This sequence joins TRBV19 and TRBJ1-2, with a possible D match to TRBD1 (6 bases). CDR1 is LNHDA, CDR2 SQIVND, per germline (reference sequence). The CDR3 covers 13 residues. The V end was cut by 3 bases, the J end by 6 bases, with 11 bases between. As DNA, the CDR3 is TGTGCCAGTAGTATTCTACAGGGCAATGGCTACACCTTC. The encoded protein is CASSILQGNGYTF. Full variable domain (missing parts from reference TRBV19 and TRBJ1-2): DGGITQSPKYLFRKEGQNVTLSCEQNLNHDAMYWYRQDPGQGLRLIYYSQIVNDFQKGDIAEGYSVSREKKESFPLTVTSAQKNPTAFYLCASSILQGNGYTFGSGTRLTVV.